A selection of T cell receptor beta chains follows, all from one sample in a study of blood T cells in healthy people across ages. TCRdb called the 5' RACE reads again in MiXCR, with one record for every CDR3 protein. Altogether about 640,000 distinct CDR3 sequences are present, about 54% being singletons, with the ten largest covering about two fifths. Sequencing input: blood. These receptors originate from a man aged 60 to 75 in good health. Each CDR3 is given without its conserved first and last residue. D genes are given only for firm matches.

j_gene | d_gene | v_gene | CDR3aa
TRBJ1-2 | TRBD1 | TRBV29-1 | SVGTPGAGGEFT
TRBJ2-7 | NA | TRBV20-1 | SARSPGEQY
TRBJ2-4 | NA | TRBV12-3/TRBV12-4 | ASSPDLAGDKNIQY
TRBJ2-3 | NA | TRBV7-8 | ASRQGITDTQY
TRBJ1-1 | NA | TRBV4-1 | ASSPSPSRADTEAF
TRBJ2-3 | NA | TRBV5-1 | ASSTTGYGTDTQY
TRBJ1-1 | NA | TRBV12-3/TRBV12-4 | ASSATGGTEAF
TRBJ2-3 | TRBD1 | TRBV15 | ATSRSTGGGWDTQY
TRBJ2-1 | TRBD2 | TRBV6-2/TRBV6-3 | ASSRTSGVVNEQF
TRBJ2-1 | TRBD1 | TRBV7-9 | ASSIGQGAYQQF
TRBJ1-2 | NA | TRBV7-9 | ASSLAGQSLDRGGYT
TRBJ2-1 | NA | TRBV29-1 | SVEPGISNEQF
TRBJ1-6 | NA | TRBV7-6 | ASSPLAGSNSPLH
TRBJ1-1 | NA | TRBV6-9 | ASSYCHMLGGPGEAF
TRBJ2-5 | NA | TRBV7-2 | ASSRPSGTQY
TRBJ2-7 | NA | TRBV5-1 | ASSLVSRGSAEQY
TRBJ1-1 | NA | TRBV21-1 | ASSNRQGGAF
TRBJ2-7 | TRBD1 | TRBV6-2/TRBV6-3 | ASSLTGGIYEQY
TRBJ2-7 | NA | TRBV27 | ASSNQTGPYEQY
TRBJ2-1 | NA | TRBV29-1 | SAAPYNEQF
TRBJ2-7 | TRBD1 | TRBV9 | ASPDSTGGAWYEQY
TRBJ2-5 | TRBD2 | TRBV6-2/TRBV6-3 | ASSYLAGGQGETQY
TRBJ2-5 | TRBD2 | TRBV5-1 | ASSDTGTSGGREQY
TRBJ1-5 | NA | TRBV11-2 | ASSLDRGQPQH
TRBJ2-2 | NA | TRBV6-6 | ASCYDDHGTGELF
TRBJ2-4 | NA | TRBV6-5 | ASSRQALAKNIQY
TRBJ1-2 | NA | TRBV9 | ASSVGGGNTDPYGYT
NA | TRBD2 | TRBV7-2 | ASSLRGLAGEGETQY
TRBJ2-1 | TRBD2 | TRBV29-1 | TGRGVFDNEQF
TRBJ2-1 | TRBD2 | TRBV6-5 | ASSYSNSYARTSARNEQF
TRBJ2-1 | TRBD1 | TRBV6-5 | ASRPTGFNEQF
TRBJ1-1 | NA | TRBV15 | ATSRDRSSGENTEAF
TRBJ2-5 | TRBD2 | TRBV6-5 | ASSLLAGGSQETQY
TRBJ2-1 | TRBD1 | TRBV14 | ASSRGGTGFNEQF
TRBJ2-7 | NA | TRBV10-3 | AISDPGGDSPYEQY
NA | TRBD1 | TRBV7-9 | ASSASGQFQETQY
TRBJ2-7 | NA | TRBV7-2 | ASRQGSAGAYEQY
TRBJ2-1 | NA | TRBV6-1 | ASSEAGPYNEQF
TRBJ2-1 | TRBD2 | TRBV4-2 | ASSQEGGLAGGRYNEQF
TRBJ2-5 | TRBD1 | TRBV25-1 | ASSEAGGGWETQY
TRBJ1-2 | NA | TRBV3-1 | ASSQGLASGYT
TRBJ2-7 | TRBD1 | TRBV20-1 | SAWDRGSPYEQY
NA | NA | TRBV7-9 | ASSPTGGMDHEQY
TRBJ2-1 | TRBD1 | TRBV20-1 | SARNPGQGIPEQF
TRBJ2-1 | TRBD2 | TRBV5-6 | ASSFVLAGNNEQF
TRBJ1-2 | TRBD1 | TRBV20-1 | SARDRQGVYGYT
TRBJ2-5 | TRBD2 | TRBV20-1 | SAREGRAGQETQY
TRBJ2-3 | TRBD1 | TRBV5-1 | ASNPTGGSDTQY
TRBJ2-2 | NA | TRBV10-1 | ASSEFASHTGELF
NA | NA | TRBV4-3 | ASSQGAGRGEQY